This entry lists 30 T cell receptor beta chains sequenced from one sample in a study of type 1 regulatory T cells. TCRdb re-called the reads through MiXCR, storing one row per CDR3 protein. This repertoire shows around 64,000 distinct CDR3 sequences, around 21% found once; its top ten account for roughly 8.3%. No antigen is known for these receptors. Study results and caveats: Type 1 regulatory T cells had a more restricted TCR repertoire than non-type 1 regulatory T cells.

Sequencing was performed on cultured type 1 regulatory T (Tr1) cells, either the whole culture or a sorted fraction (not recorded which). These receptors originate from a human donor in good health.

This clonotype was seen only a few times. This rearrangement joins TRBV6-1 to TRBJ2-1; 7 bases are a match to TRBD2. Unmatched junction bases numbered 12, after V lost 4 bases and J lost 9 bases. Germline loops: CDR1 MNHNS, CDR2 SASEGT. The CDR3 runs to 15 residues. This CDR3 reads CASSASSGPTSEQFF. The CDR3 nucleotides read TGTGCCAGCAGTGCTTCTAGCGGACCGACGAGTGAGCAGTTCTTC.

The chain carries TRBV28 and TRBJ2-5; D not resolved. The CDR3 has 14 amino acids. Germline loops: CDR1 MDHEN, CDR2 SYDVKM. V gave up 4 bases and J gave up 1 base, with 10 bases separating them. The DNA for the CDR3 is TGTGCCAGCAGTTATCGCAGCCCCCAAGAGACCCAGTACTTC. This encodes CASSYRSPQETQYF.

The genes are TRBV20-1 and TRBJ1-1; no clear D gene. V lost 5 bases to trimming and J lost 5 bases, with 15 bases between them. In germline, CDR1 is DFQATT, CDR2 SNEGSKA (reference sequence). This CDR3 is 13 amino acids long. The CDR3 region has the DNA TGCAGTGCTCATTTCGAAGGGTGGACTGAAGCTTTCTTT. It specifies CSAHFEGWTEAFF.

This chain joins TRBV7-2 and TRBJ2-2; 11 bases map to TRBD1. V lost 6 bases to trimming and J lost 7 bases; unmatched junction nucleotides: 10. CDR3 length equals 16 residues. Germline V lookup: CDR1 SGHTA, CDR2 FQGNSA. CDR3 amino acids: CASREPGQGGIGELFF. DNA for the CDR3: TGTGCCAGCAGGGAACCGGGACAGGGGGGTATCGGGGAGCTGTTTTTT.

This clonotype was counted between two and nine times. The chain couples TRBV6-5 to TRBJ2-7, with D possibly being TRBD2 (5 bases). V gave up 6 bases and J gave up 2 bases, with 20 bases separating them. The CDR3 totals 16 residues. CDR1 is MNHEY, CDR2 SVGAGI, per germline. CDR3 DNA: TGTGCCAGCAGCTATACAGTAACTGGGAGCCCCTACGAGCAGTACTTC. This sequence encodes CASSYTVTGSPYEQYF.

This clonotype was observed at least ten times. The chain uses TRBV5-1 and TRBJ2-5; possible D gene TRBD2, 5 bases. V was cut by 4 bases and J by 1 base, with 11 bases left in between. Germline CDR1 and CDR2: SGHRS and YFSETQ. The CDR3 has 14 residues. This chain's CDR3 is CASSQRRGQETQYF. CDR3 nucleotide sequence: TGCGCCAGCAGCCAACGACGGGGCCAAGAGACCCAGTACTTC.

The gene calls are TRBV10-3 and TRBJ2-1, with 10 bases lining up with TRBD2. The junction had 12 bases not matched to a gene; V was cut back by 3 bases and J by 7 bases. Germline CDR1 is ENHRY and CDR2 is SYGVKD. CDR3 size: 17 residues. The CDR3 reads CAISDFKASGSWNEQFF. The CDR3 region has the DNA TGTGCCATCAGTGACTTCAAGGCTAGCGGGAGTTGGAATGAGCAGTTCTTC.

This clonotype was seen more than once but under ten times. The rearrangement links TRBV4-3 to TRBJ2-3; 7 bases are shared with TRBD2. The CDR3 length is 17 residues. Losses at the gene ends were 0 bases for V and 3 bases for J; bases not matched to a gene: 9. From germline, CDR1 is LGHNA and CDR2 YSLEER. The CDR3 nucleotides are TGCGCCAGCAGCCAAGATAGGGGAACTAGCGATACAGATACGCAGTATTTT. Translating it yields CASSQDRGTSDTDTQYF.

The sample holds a few counts of this clonotype. The chain has TRBV10-3 and TRBJ2-1; D may be TRBD2 (5 bases). The germline gives CDR1 ENHRY, CDR2 SYGVKD. The CDR3 covers 14 residues. Trimming shortened V by 5 bases and J by 2 bases, and 10 bases separated the two germline ends. The CDR3 region has the DNA TGTGCCATCAGTACAGCGGAACCCTACAATGAGCAGTTCTTC. Translated, it gives CAISTAEPYNEQFF.

This clonotype turned up a few times. The gene calls are TRBV7-2 and TRBJ1-1; a weak D match, TRBD1 (6 bases). Germline CDR1 SGHTA, CDR2 FQGNSA. This CDR3 spans 15 amino acids. Trimming pared 5 bases from V and 4 bases from J, leaving 17 bases between. Here the CDR3 DNA reads TGTGCCAGCAGCCCCCCCGCGGGGGCGAGCACTGAAGCTTTCTTT. Protein product: CASSPPAGASTEAFF.

This chain uses TRBV14 with TRBJ2-7; maybe TRBD2 (5 bases). This CDR3 contains 12 residues. From germline, CDR1 is SGHDN and CDR2 FVKESK. V lost 3 bases and J lost 5, with 8 bases in between. As DNA, the CDR3 is TGTGCCAGCAGCCACGTCGGGGACGAGCAGTACTTC. Translation gives CASSHVGDEQYF.

This clonotype showed up just a few times. This chain uses TRBV20-1 with TRBJ2-7; 9 positions agree with TRBD2. V dropped 7 bases and J dropped 8; count of bases not matched to a gene: 12. CDR3 size: 13 residues. Germline CDR1 DFQATT, CDR2 SNEGSKA (reference sequence). The CDR3 is CSVQGREGRKQYF. The CDR3 nucleotides are TGCAGTGTTCAGGGGCGGGAGGGCCGCAAGCAGTACTTC.

The chain joins TRBV7-6 to TRBJ1-3; D ambiguous. This CDR3 has 14 residues. Germline V gives CDR1 SGHVS, CDR2 FNYEAQ. Trimming took 0 bases from V and 3 from J, leaving 6 bases between them. Here the CDR3 reads CASSLAVDGNTIYF. CDR3 coding DNA: TGTGCCAGCAGCTTAGCAGTGGATGGAAACACCATATATTTT.

There are many counts of this clonotype. The chain links TRBV28 to TRBJ1-2; TRBD1 matches at 9 bases. CDR1 MDHEN and CDR2 SYDVKM come from the germline V gene. V was clipped by 5 bases and J by 0 bases; unmatched bases: 4. The length of the CDR3 is 15 residues. CDR3 amino acids: CASSPGQGSNYGYTF. The CDR3, as DNA: TGTGCCAGCAGTCCTGGACAGGGGTCTAACTATGGCTACACCTTC.

The CDR3 DNA is TGCGCCAGCAGCTTGTCACCGGGTAGCACTGAAGCTTTCTTT. This translates into CASSLSPGSTEAFF. The gene calls are TRBV5-1 and TRBJ1-1; D call uncertain. CDR1 is SGHRS and CDR2 is YFSETQ in the germline V gene. The germline V and J ends were trimmed by 1 base and 4 bases, with 11 bases remaining between them. The CDR3 extends over 14 amino acids.

A few counts support this clonotype. V usage is TRBV7-9 and J usage is TRBJ2-4; tentative D call: TRBD1 (6 bases). Germline CDR1 SEHNR, CDR2 FQNEAQ (reference sequence). CDR3 length: 15 amino acids. V dropped 3 bases and J dropped 2 bases, with 11 bases sitting between them. CDR3 protein: CASSLAQGSKNIQYF. Here the CDR3 DNA reads TGTGCCAGCAGCTTGGCCCAGGGGTCCAAAAACATTCAGTACTTC.

The chain links TRBV20-1 to TRBJ1-1; D is perhaps TRBD1 (5 bases). V lost 3 bases, J lost 5 bases, and 10 bases lay in between. The CDR3 contains 12 residues. Germline V gives CDR1 DFQATT, CDR2 SNEGSKA (reference sequence). The CDR3 loop reads CSASREGTEAFF. The CDR3 DNA sequence: TGCAGTGCTAGCAGGGAAGGGACTGAAGCTTTCTTT.

This clonotype was seen many times. CDR3 in DNA: TGCAGCGTTACCGGGACCCCGGGAGGCGATGAAAAACTGTTTTTT. Protein product: CSVTGTPGGDEKLFF. The chain has TRBV29-1 and TRBJ1-4; a weak D match, TRBD1 (5 bases). This CDR3 has 15 residues. Germline lookup yields CDR1 SQVTM and CDR2 ANQGSEA. Deletions cut 5 bases from V and 6 bases from J, with 19 bases between.

This clonotype was found many times. The chain joins TRBV5-1 to TRBJ2-6; the D gene is possibly TRBD2 (5 bases). From germline, CDR1 is SGHRS and CDR2 YFSETQ. V was cut by 1 base and J by 4 bases, with 9 bases left in between. The CDR3 has 15 residues. This CDR3 reads CASSLSPGGANVLTF. The CDR3 coding sequence is TGCGCCAGCAGCTTGTCGCCGGGGGGGGCCAACGTCCTGACTTTC.

This clonotype appeared a few times. The CDR3 reads CASGGSNFLGAGELFF. In DNA, the CDR3 is TGTGCCAGCGGGGGGTCAAATTTTTTAGGGGCCGGGGAGCTGTTTTTT. The chain carries TRBV12-3 or TRBV12-4 and TRBJ2-2, with TRBD2 as a possible D gene (6 bases). Trimming stripped 8 bases from V and 6 bases from J, with 22 bases between. The CDR3 contains 16 residues.

This clonotype was found many times. The chain joins TRBV20-1 to TRBJ2-5; 13 bases map to TRBD2. V lost 3 bases to trimming and J lost 2 bases; unmatched junction nucleotides: 12. CDR1 and CDR2 from the germline V gene are DFQATT and SNEGSKA (reference sequence). This CDR3 is built from 18 residues. The CDR3 DNA reads TGCAGTGCTAGTATCTATGGTACTAGCGGGAGGGTTCAAGAGACCCAGTACTTC. It encodes CSASIYGTSGRVQETQYF.

The rearrangement joins TRBV5-1 to TRBJ2-1; 9 bases align to TRBD1. V lost 4 bases, J lost 2 bases, and 7 bases stayed unmatched. The CDR3 is 16 residues long. Germline V CDR1 and CDR2: SGHRS, YFSETQ. The CDR3 region is CASSPQGASTYNEQFF. The CDR3 DNA reads TGCGCCAGCAGCCCACAGGGGGCTAGTACCTACAATGAGCAGTTCTTC.

This clonotype showed up just a few times. The V and J genes are TRBV27 and TRBJ1-5, with D possibly matching TRBD1 (5 bases). Trimming took off 3 bases at V and 3 bases at J, with 15 bases between the two ends. CDR1 and CDR2 (germline): MNHEY, SMNVEV (reference sequence). The CDR3 is 16 amino acids. Written as DNA, the CDR3 is TGTGCCAGCAGTTTGTGGGGGAACGGGAACAATCAGCCCCAGCATTTT. Protein: CASSLWGNGNNQPQHF.

This clonotype was seen repeatedly, ten times or more. The chain employs TRBV12-3 or TRBV12-4 and TRBJ1-5; TRBD1 agrees at 10 bases. The CDR3 contains 14 residues. Trimming removed 6 bases from V and 5 bases from J; junction bases left unmatched: 4. The CDR3 nucleotides are TGTGCCAGCAGGACAGGGGGCGCGGATCAGCCCCAGCATTTT. It codes for CASRTGGADQPQHF.

The rearrangement uses TRBV25-1 and TRBJ2-3, with unresolved D. From germline, CDR1 is MGHDK and CDR2 SYGVNS. V was shortened by 2 bases and J by 2 bases, with 8 bases between the two germline ends. There are 14 residues in the CDR3. The CDR3 here is CASSEEVFTDTQYF. The CDR3 bases are TGTGCCAGCAGTGAAGAGGTGTTCACAGATACGCAGTATTTT.

The gene calls are TRBV5-4 and TRBJ2-1; weak D call: TRBD1 (6 bases). CDR3 size: 13 residues. The germline V gene encodes CDR1 SGHNT and CDR2 YYREEE (reference sequence). V was trimmed by 4 bases and J by 4 bases, leaving 9 bases between them. The CDR3, as DNA: TGTGCCAGCAGCGGGGGACATTACAATGAGCAGTTCTTC. Translation: CASSGGHYNEQFF.

This clonotype was picked up a small number of times. The CDR3 here is CSARGTSGRTDTQYF. CDR3 DNA sequence: TGCAGTGCTAGAGGGACTAGCGGACGCACAGATACGCAGTATTTT. The chain couples TRBV20-1 to TRBJ2-3; 10 nucleotides match TRBD2. The CDR3 extends over 15 amino acids. V lost 1 base and J lost 1; bases outside the gene matches: 2. The germline CDR1 and CDR2 sequences are DFQATT and SNEGSKA (reference sequence).

The gene calls are TRBV20-1 and TRBJ2-5; D might be TRBD2 (5 bases). The CDR3 has 12 residues. Between the trimmed V and J ends, which lost 7 bases and 5 bases, there was a span of 14 bases. Germline V gene data show CDR1 as DFQATT and CDR2 as SNEGSKA (reference sequence). Here the CDR3 reads CSVLWRAETQYF. The CDR3 region has the DNA TGCAGTGTACTGTGGCGGGCGGAGACCCAGTACTTC.

This clonotype was counted only a few times. J is TRBJ1-1 and V is TRBV11-1, with D perhaps matching TRBD1 (6 bases). Germline V lookup: CDR1 SGHAT, CDR2 FQDESV (reference sequence). Trimming took 6 bases from V and 2 from J, leaving 16 bases between them. The CDR3 is 15 residues long. The CDR3 DNA reads TGTGCCAGCAGGGAACCGGGGACATACAACACTGAAGCTTTCTTT. Its protein is CASREPGTYNTEAFF.

The gene calls are TRBV5-1 and TRBJ1-2, with D unclear. Germline V gene lookup returns CDR1 SGHRS and CDR2 YFSETQ. Trimming shortened V by 4 bases and J by 0 bases, and 10 bases separated the two germline ends. The length of the CDR3 is 14 residues. The CDR3 DNA follows: TGCGCCAGCAGCCCAGCTCCAGCTAACTATGGCTACACCTTC. It encodes CASSPAPANYGYTF.